What follows are 31 T cell receptor beta chains derived from one specimen sequenced in a study of regulatory T cells in long-lasting Graves disease. Time point noted: newly diagnosed GD, antithyroid drugs for less than 3 months. The TCR library was made from RNA that had been extracted from PBMCs in TRIzol. In building TCR beta libraries, iRepertoire HTBI primers were used together with Arm-PCR of CDR3 regions. Using its own MiXCR run on the multiplex PCR reads, TCRdb lists one record per CDR3 protein. The top ten clones hold 15% to 20% of a sample with over 500,000 distinct CDR3 sequences, around 15% of them seen once. The sample was also reused in another study, on T cells in Graves' hyperthyroidism and ophthalmopathy.

Source: peripheral blood mononuclear cells (PBMCs), taken at new diagnosis, from a patient treated with antithyroid drugs. Receptor source: a woman under 40 with Graves disease.

This clonotype was recorded at least ten times. The CDR3 reads CASSFGGRGYGYTF. CDR3 DNA: TGTGCCAGCAGTTTCGGGGGGCGCGGATATGGCTACACCTTC. This chain links TRBV28 with TRBJ1-2; maybe TRBD1 (6 bases). The CDR3 consists of 14 residues. Germline CDR1 and CDR2: MDHEN and SYDVKM. V was trimmed by 3 bases and J by 5 bases, leaving 13 bases between them.

A remark on this clonotype: This CDR3 fails to terminate in the conserved phenylalanine or tryptophan, so it likely reflects a read error. The rearrangement uses TRBV12-3 or TRBV12-4 and TRBJ1-3; TRBD1 matches at 11 bases. The length of the CDR3 is 15 residues. Trimming removed 3 bases from V and 9 bases from J; junction bases left unmatched: 7. The CDR3 loop is CASSFRTGGSSTIYL. The CDR3 region has the DNA TGTGCCAGCAGTTTTCGGACAGGGGGCTCGAGCACCATATATCTT.

This clonotype was seen ten or more times. This chain links TRBV28 with TRBJ2-7, with 7 positions matching TRBD1. Germline V gives CDR1 MDHEN, CDR2 SYDVKM. J lost 0 bases, V lost 7 bases, and 12 bases had no gene match. The CDR3 spans 16 residues. The CDR3 DNA reads TGTGCCAGCATGCGAGGGTGGGGGACAGCCTCCTACGAGCAGTACTTC. This translates into CASMRGWGTASYEQYF.

This clonotype was detected only a few times. The chain uses TRBV27 and TRBJ1-3, with D uncertain. The CDR3 consists of 14 residues. CDR1 MNHEY and CDR2 SMNVEV come from the germline V gene (reference sequence). V shed 4 bases and J shed 12 bases, with 19 bases lying between them. CDR3 coding DNA: TGTGCCAGCAGTTCCCAACTTGAACCGGGCCACATATATTTT. It codes for CASSSQLEPGHIYF.

This clonotype was counted at least ten times. J is TRBJ1-6 and V is TRBV10-1, with no clear D. CDR1 is WNHNN and CDR2 is SYGVQD in the germline V gene (reference sequence). The V end was cut by 0 bases, the J end by 6 bases, with 3 bases between. There are 13 residues in the CDR3. The CDR3 spells CASSESGNSPLHF. The CDR3 nucleotides are TGCGCCAGCAGTGAGTCGGGTAATTCACCCCTCCACTTT.

This clonotype was picked up many times. The rearrangement links TRBV20-1 to TRBJ1-1; D call uncertain. Trimming removed 2 bases from V and 1 base from J, with 8 bases in between. Looked up from germline, CDR1 is DFQATT and CDR2 is SNEGSKA (reference sequence). This CDR3 has 13 amino acids. Written as DNA, the CDR3 is TGCAGTGCTAGAAATAACACGAACACTGAAGCTTTCTTT. Protein: CSARNNTNTEAFF.

This clonotype has just a few counts. This chain joins TRBV7-9 and TRBJ2-5; D may be TRBD1 or TRBD2 (5 bases each). Germline V lookup: CDR1 SEHNR, CDR2 FQNEAQ (reference sequence). V dropped 2 bases and J dropped 4 bases, with 17 bases sitting between them. The CDR3 is made up of 16 amino acids. The CDR3 coding sequence is TGTGCCAGCAGCTTATCCGGGGACGGTCGACGAGAGACCCAGTACTTC. This codes for CASSLSGDGRRETQYF.

This chain connects TRBV2 to TRBJ1-2, with D perhaps TRBD1 (5 bases). V dropped 5 bases and J dropped 5 bases, with 18 bases sitting between them. Germline assignment: CDR1 SNHLY and CDR2 FYNNEI. The CDR3 has 15 amino acids. CDR3 nucleotides: TGTGCCAGCAGTTATCGTGGGGGGGGGTCATATGGCTACACCTTC. Protein sequence: CASSYRGGGSYGYTF.

This clonotype was seen more than once but under ten times. V and J are TRBV24-1 and TRBJ1-1, with D tentatively TRBD1 (6 bases). V lost 2 bases and J lost 5, with 14 bases in between. The length of the CDR3 is 15 residues. Germline V CDR1 and CDR2: KGHDR, SFDVKD. CDR3 sequence: CATSDSLGGDTEAFF. The CDR3 coding sequence is TGTGCCACCAGTGATTCATTAGGGGGGGATACTGAAGCTTTCTTT.

V gene TRBV20-1 combines with J gene TRBJ2-1; D might be TRBD2 (6 bases). V was pared by 7 bases and J by 3 bases, with 13 bases between. The CDR3 is made up of 13 amino acids. Germline V gene data show CDR1 as DFQATT and CDR2 as SNEGSKA (reference sequence). CDR3 loop: CSGRGLLYNEQFF. In DNA, the CDR3 is TGCAGTGGAAGGGGACTCCTCTACAATGAGCAGTTCTTC.

This clonotype was seen many times. The V and J genes are TRBV5-1 and TRBJ2-7; 8 bases agree with TRBD1. Germline V lookup: CDR1 SGHRS, CDR2 YFSETQ. The CDR3 sequence is 14 residues long. The J segment lost 5 bases and the V segment lost 0 bases, leaving 4 bases of the junction unmatched. The CDR3 DNA reads TGCGCCAGCAGCTTGGGGACAGGGCCCAACGAGCAGTACTTC. Amino acid sequence: CASSLGTGPNEQYF.

This clonotype was seen more than once but under ten times. The chain carries TRBV19 and TRBJ1-3; possibly TRBD1 for D (5 bases). Trimming removed 7 bases at V and 6 bases at J, with 19 bases between. The V gene's germline CDR1 is LNHDA and CDR2 SQIVND (reference sequence). The CDR3 spans 15 residues. CDR3 region: CASTETDSATNTIYF. CDR3 nucleotides: TGTGCCAGTACCGAGACAGACTCAGCTACAAACACCATATATTTT.

The rearrangement joins TRBV5-1 to TRBJ2-1, with unresolved D. The V gene lost 0 bases and the J gene lost 7 bases, with 14 bases spanning the gap. This CDR3 is built from 15 residues. Germline lookup yields CDR1 SGHRS and CDR2 YFSETQ. The CDR3 region is CASSLDPLERNEQFF. Written as DNA, the CDR3 is TGCGCCAGCAGCTTGGACCCCCTGGAGAGGAATGAGCAGTTCTTC.

In this sample, this clonotype turned up many times. J is TRBJ1-2 and V is TRBV12-3 or TRBV12-4; TRBD1 might be the D (5 bases). Deletions cut 3 bases from V and 7 bases from J, with 12 bases between. The CDR3 extends over 13 amino acids. In nucleotides, the CDR3 is TGTGCCAGCAGTTTGGGGGAAGAGTTTGGCTACACCTTC. Translated, it gives CASSLGEEFGYTF.

This chain connects TRBV20-1 to TRBJ2-7; D is ambiguous. The CDR3 runs to 18 residues. V lost 3 bases and J lost 0, with 24 bases in between. Germline values: CDR1 DFQATT, CDR2 SNEGSKA (reference sequence). In DNA, the CDR3 is TGCAGTGCTAGGGCGACACGGTCTCGGTTCCATAGCTCCTACGAGCAGTACTTC. Translating gives CSARATRSRFHSSYEQYF.

A few counts support this clonotype. The gene calls are TRBV7-2 and TRBJ1-3; D gene ambiguous. Germline lookup yields CDR1 SGHTA and CDR2 FQGNSA. CDR3 size: 13 residues. V lost 0 bases, J lost 4 bases, and 4 bases lay in between. The CDR3 DNA sequence: TGTGCCAGCAGCTTAGCGCTCGGAAACACCATATATTTT. Encoded protein: CASSLALGNTIYF.

There are many counts of this clonotype. V is TRBV24-1 and J is TRBJ1-2; 8 bases align to TRBD1. The CDR3 is 14 amino acids. Germline CDR1 is KGHDR and CDR2 is SFDVKD. Trimming removed 4 bases from V and 2 bases from J; junction bases left unmatched: 2. Here the CDR3 DNA reads TGTGCCACCAGTGAAGGACAGGGCAACTATGGCTACACCTTC. As protein: CATSEGQGNYGYTF.

Only a few counts were recorded for this clonotype. This rearrangement joins TRBV30 to TRBJ1-4; D is ambiguous. The CDR3 loop spans 14 amino acids. Germline V gene data show CDR1 as GTSNPN and CDR2 as SVGIG (reference sequence). Between the trimmed V and J ends, which lost 3 bases and 7 bases, there was a span of 15 bases. The CDR3: CAWRRSGIGEKLFF. The CDR3 coding sequence is TGTGCCTGGAGGAGGTCGGGAATAGGTGAAAAACTGTTTTTT.

This clonotype was counted ten times or more. This rearrangement joins TRBV7-3 to TRBJ1-1, with TRBD1 as a possible D gene (5 bases). The CDR3 is 14 residues long. CDR1 is SGHTA and CDR2 is FQGTGA in the germline V gene. V was clipped by 5 bases and J by 5 bases, with 15 bases between them. The CDR3 DNA follows: TGTGCCAGCAGCCCCTCCGGGGGATCGACTGAAGCTTTCTTT. Its protein is CASSPSGGSTEAFF.

This clonotype occurred a few times. The rearrangement joins TRBV6-1 to TRBJ2-5; D possibly corresponds to TRBD2 (6 bases). Trimming removed 5 bases at V and 1 base at J, with 11 bases between. CDR3 length equals 14 residues. Germline V gives CDR1 MNHNS, CDR2 SASEGT. The CDR3 nucleotides are TGTGCCAGCAGTCCCCGGGAGACCCAAGAGACCCAGTACTTC. Protein product: CASSPRETQETQYF.

The chain carries TRBV5-1 and TRBJ2-5, with 12 bases matching TRBD2. The length of the CDR3 is 16 residues. V shed 4 bases, J shed 4 bases, and the junction held 8 bases outside the gene matches. Germline CDR1 is SGHRS and CDR2 is YFSETQ. Here the CDR3 reads CASSERRGLAGETQYF. CDR3 DNA sequence: TGCGCCAGCAGCGAGAGAAGGGGACTAGCGGGAGAGACCCAGTACTTC.

CDR3 residues: CAISEMETGLPYSNQPQHF. DNA of the CDR3: TGTGCCATCAGTGAGATGGAGACAGGCCTGCCTTATAGCAATCAGCCCCAGCATTTT. The V call is TRBV10-3, the J call TRBJ1-5, with a weak D call TRBD1 (6 bases). The CDR3 loop spans 19 amino acids. V gave up 2 bases and J gave up 0 bases, with 20 bases separating them. Germline V CDR1 and CDR2: ENHRY, SYGVKD.

This clonotype came up many times. The chain couples TRBV11-2 to TRBJ2-7, with D unresolved. Between the trimmed V and J ends, which lost 0 bases and 2 bases, there was a span of 8 bases. The CDR3 is made up of 14 amino acids. CDR1 is SGHAT and CDR2 is FQNNGV in the germline V gene. The CDR3 DNA reads TGTGCCAGCAGCTTAGATTACAAAACCTACGAGCAGTACTTC. Translation: CASSLDYKTYEQYF.

This clonotype was seen a few times. The chain combines TRBV5-4 with TRBJ2-7; 7 nucleotides align to TRBD2. The V and J ends lost 7 bases and 3 bases, in that order; junction bases with no gene match: 7. The CDR3 has 13 amino acids. CDR1 and CDR2 (germline): SGHNT, YYREEE (reference sequence). DNA of the CDR3: TGTGCCAGCCGTGAACCGGGGGGCTACGAGCAGTACTTC. This sequence encodes CASREPGGYEQYF. Looking up the rest from reference TRBV5-4 and TRBJ2-7 gives the full variable domain: ETGVTQSPTHLIKTRGQQVTLRCSSQSGHNTVSWYQQALGQGPQFIFQYYREEENGRGNFPPRFSGLQFPNYSSELNVNALELDDSALYLCASREPGGYEQYFGPGTRLTVT.

Ten or more counts support this clonotype. The V and J genes are TRBV2 and TRBJ2-7; either TRBD1 or TRBD2 may supply D (7 bases each). The CDR3 covers 13 residues. Trimming took off 3 bases at V and 6 bases at J, with 12 bases between the two ends. Germline loops: CDR1 SNHLY, CDR2 FYNNEI. CDR3 sequence (DNA): TGTGCCAGCAGTGACGCCAGGGGGGGCGAGCAGTACTTC. As protein: CASSDARGGEQYF.

The chain combines TRBV6-1 with TRBJ2-1; D not resolved. With 7 bases removed from V and 7 bases from J, the gap between germline ends came to 8 bases. Germline CDR1 and CDR2: MNHNS and SASEGT. CDR3 size: 11 residues. The CDR3 DNA reads as TGTGCCAGCATGGTTAATAATGAGCAGTTCTTC. Translated: CASMVNNEQFF.

This clonotype was counted between two and nine times. The rearrangement links TRBV5-6 to TRBJ2-1, with 7 bases matching TRBD2. Germline V lookup: CDR1 SGHDT, CDR2 YYEEEE. After removal of 1 base from V and 9 bases from J, the junction contained 4 bases not matched to a gene. The CDR3 has 13 amino acids. The DNA for the CDR3 is TGTGCCAGCAGCTTGCCTAGCGGCATTGAGCAGTTCTTC. Its protein product is CASSLPSGIEQFF.

This clonotype was found a few times. The V and J genes are TRBV24-1 and TRBJ1-5; D might be TRBD1 (6 bases). CDR1 KGHDR and CDR2 SFDVKD come from the germline V gene. Trimming stripped 6 bases from V and 3 bases from J, with 11 bases between. CDR3 size: 14 residues. CDR3 DNA sequence: TGTGCCACCAGTCTGCAGGGGCCCAATCAGCCCCAGCATTTT. It yields the protein CATSLQGPNQPQHF.

The chain uses TRBV29-1 and TRBJ2-1; D is perhaps TRBD1 or TRBD2 (5 bases each). Trimming stripped 4 bases from V and 8 bases from J, with 18 bases between. Per germline, CDR1 SQVTM and CDR2 ANQGSEA. The CDR3 consists of 14 residues. As DNA, the CDR3 is TGCAGCGTTGTAAGGCAGGGAGCCTCCGATGAGCAGTTCTTC. This gives the protein CSVVRQGASDEQFF.

V gene TRBV2 combines with J gene TRBJ2-3, with 10 bases aligning to TRBD2. The germline gives CDR1 SNHLY, CDR2 FYNNEI. V shed 7 bases and J 2 bases; nucleotides not matched to a gene: 3. The CDR3 runs 14 residues. CDR3 protein: CASKTSGNTDTQYF. Here the CDR3 DNA reads TGTGCCAGCAAAACTAGCGGGAACACAGATACGCAGTATTTT.

A few counts support this clonotype. The genes are TRBV20-1 and TRBJ2-3; 14 positions agree with TRBD2. Trimming removed 5 bases from V and 4 bases from J; junction bases left unmatched: 8. The CDR3 loop spans 16 amino acids. The germline V gene has CDR1 DFQATT and CDR2 SNEGSKA (reference sequence). The CDR3 DNA follows: TGCAGTGCTCAAAGACTAGCGGGAGGGGTGGCAGATACGCAGTATTTT. Translation gives CSAQRLAGGVADTQYF.